Listed here are 30 T cell receptor beta chains from one sample, sequenced in a study of blood T cell repertoires in COVID-19. The protocol was immunoSEQ multiplex PCR, while the TCRdb copy is restricted to in-frame clones and leaves out a portion. The data contain about 110,000 clones, around 90% of them singletons. Sequencing was carried out using peripheral blood. The receptors here all came from a human donor in a cohort sampled during active COVID-19.

The chain couples TRBV10-3 to TRBJ1-1; 7 bases match TRBD1. Germline loops: CDR1 ENHRY, CDR2 SYGVKD. The CDR3 is made up of 15 amino acids. Trimming removed 6 bases from V and 1 base from J; junction bases left unmatched: 8. CDR3 region: CAISSTGTPNTEAFF. The CDR3 DNA sequence: TGTGCCATCAGCTCGACAGGGACGCCGAACACTGAAGCTTTCTTT.

A few counts support this clone. J is TRBJ1-6 and V is TRBV27; tentatively, D is TRBD1 (6 bases). CDR3 length: 17 amino acids. CDR1 MNHEY and CDR2 SMNVEV come from the germline V gene (reference sequence). V lost 1 base and J 9 bases, leaving 19 bases between the germline ends. The CDR3 protein is CASSLFLRQDTSSPLHF. As DNA, the CDR3 is TGTGCCAGCAGTTTATTCCTCCGACAGGACACGTCTTCACCCCTCCACTTT.

The gene calls are TRBV27 and TRBJ2-7; 12 bases fit TRBD2. V dropped 6 bases and J dropped 7; count of bases not matched to a gene: 10. This CDR3 comprises 15 residues. Per the germline V gene, CDR1 is MNHEY and CDR2 is SMNVEV (reference sequence). The CDR3 DNA follows: TGTGCCAGCAGCCCGAGACTAGCGGGAGTGGGGGAGCAGTACTTC. Its protein is CASSPRLAGVGEQYF.

The chain has TRBV28 and TRBJ2-5, with TRBD1 matching over 8 bases. CDR1 is MDHEN and CDR2 is SYDVKM in the germline V gene. V shed 1 base, J shed 11 bases, and the junction held 3 bases outside the gene matches. CDR3 length: 12 amino acids. The CDR3 DNA is TGTGCCAGCAGTTTATCCGGACAGGGTCAGTACTTC. Translated: CASSLSGQGQYF.

The chain carries TRBV20-1 and TRBJ2-7; 13 bases map to TRBD2. This CDR3 spans 17 amino acids. With 3 bases clipped from V and 0 bases from J, the junction kept 8 bases outside the gene matches. Germline-derived CDR1 and CDR2 are DFQATT and SNEGSKA (reference sequence). Here the CDR3 DNA reads TGCAGTGCTAGTCCCACTAGCGGGGGGGTAAGCTCCTACGAGCAGTACTTC. Translated: CSASPTSGGVSSYEQYF.

The chain joins TRBV19 to TRBJ1-5; 7 bases map to TRBD1. Per germline, CDR1 LNHDA and CDR2 SQIVND (reference sequence). CDR3 length: 16 amino acids. The trim removed 5 bases at V and 2 bases at J, leaving 9 bases unmatched. The CDR3, as DNA: TGTGCCAGTAGTGGAAGGGGGCGCCCGGGCAATCAGCCCCAGCATTTT. Residues: CASSGRGRPGNQPQHF. Full variable domain (remainder filled in from reference TRBV19 and TRBJ1-5): DGGITQSPKYLFRKEGQNVTLSCEQNLNHDAMYWYRQDPGQGLRLIYYSQIVNDFQKGDIAEGYSVSREKKESFPLTVTSAQKNPTAFYLCASSGRGRPGNQPQHFGDGTRLSIL.

This chain joins TRBV9 and TRBJ2-1, with 15 bases that match TRBD2. This CDR3 contains 17 residues. V lost 4 bases and J lost 7; bases outside the gene matches: 9. Looked up from germline, CDR1 is SGDLS and CDR2 is YYNGEE. The CDR3 sequence is CASSLRTSGRGVNEQFF. The CDR3 DNA reads as TGTGCCAGCAGCCTGCGGACTAGCGGGAGGGGGGTGAATGAGCAGTTCTTC.

The rearrangement links TRBV6-2 or TRBV6-3 to TRBJ2-7, with TRBD1 matching over 11 bases. Germline V gives CDR1 MNHEY, CDR2 SVGEGT. The trim removed 6 bases at V and 1 base at J, leaving 5 bases unmatched. The CDR3 consists of 15 residues. The CDR3 DNA is TGTGCCAGCAGCCACGGGACAGGGGGTTCCTACGAGCAGTACTTC. It yields the protein CASSHGTGGSYEQYF.

The CDR3 reads CASSQDRPSGGNEQFF. Here the CDR3 DNA reads TGCGCCAGCAGCCAAGATCGGCCTAGCGGGGGCAATGAGCAGTTCTTC. The genes are TRBV4-3 and TRBJ2-1; 10 bases map to TRBD2. This CDR3 comprises 16 residues. The germline gives CDR1 LGHNA, CDR2 YSLEER. Trimming at V came to 0 bases and at J to 6 bases, leaving 5 bases not matched to a gene.

This chain joins TRBV10-3 and TRBJ2-7; D call uncertain. Germline V gene lookup returns CDR1 ENHRY and CDR2 SYGVKD. V was shortened by 2 bases and J by 6 bases, with 8 bases between the two germline ends. The CDR3 extends over 12 amino acids. CDR3 in DNA: TGTGCCATCAGTGAGACGGGTGGCGAGCAGTACTTC. Residues: CAISETGGEQYF.

V usage is TRBV6-1 and J usage is TRBJ1-6; a possible D gene is TRBD1 (6 bases). CDR1 is MNHNS, CDR2 SASEGT, per germline. V lost 0 bases and J lost 7, with 13 bases in between. The CDR3 is 16 amino acids. CDR3 coding DNA: TGTGCCAGCAGTGAAGCCGGACAGACTTACAATTCACCCCTCCACTTT. Protein: CASSEAGQTYNSPLHF.

The CDR3 region is CAISDLPRHEQFF. In DNA form, the CDR3 reads TGTGCCATCAGTGACCTCCCTAGGCATGAGCAGTTCTTC. This chain links TRBV10-3 with TRBJ2-1; D is unclear. Trimming left V 3 bases short and J 8 bases short, with 11 bases between. Germline CDR1 is ENHRY and CDR2 is SYGVKD. The CDR3 has 13 amino acids.

The chain uses TRBV2 and TRBJ2-1; 9 nucleotides agree with TRBD2. Trimming removed 4 bases from V and 10 bases from J; junction bases left unmatched: 20. Per germline, CDR1 SNHLY and CDR2 FYNNEI. The CDR3 sequence is 18 residues long. CDR3 residues: CASSVESGLAGKAWEQFF. The CDR3 DNA is TGTGCCAGCAGTGTGGAATCGGGGCTAGCGGGGAAAGCTTGGGAGCAGTTCTTC. The variable domain in full, with the rest retrieved from reference TRBV2 and TRBJ2-1, is EPEVTQTPSHQVTQMGQEVILRCVPISNHLYFYWYRQILGQKVEFLVSFYNNEISEKSEIFDDQFSVERPDGSNFTLKIRSTKLEDSAMYFCASSVESGLAGKAWEQFFGPGTRLTVL.

The chain couples TRBV11-3 to TRBJ1-2; 8 bases line up with TRBD1. CDR1 SGHNT and CDR2 YENEEA come from the germline V gene. The CDR3 is 15 residues long. The J segment lost 4 bases and the V segment lost 1 base, leaving 5 bases of the junction unmatched. The CDR3 spells CASSLAGQGGYGYTF. CDR3 in DNA: TGTGCCAGCAGCTTAGCCGGACAGGGCGGCTATGGCTACACCTTC.

The chain links TRBV28 to TRBJ1-3; 9 nucleotides match TRBD1. Germline CDR1 and CDR2: MDHEN and SYDVKM. V lost 5 bases, J lost 10 bases, and 6 bases stayed unmatched. This CDR3 region has 13 residues. As DNA, the CDR3 is TGTGCCAGCAGTGCCGGACAGGGGTTAACCATATATTTT. As protein: CASSAGQGLTIYF.

The V and J genes are TRBV4-2 and TRBJ2-2, with D possibly TRBD2 on 7 matching bases. This CDR3 region has 14 residues. V lost 9 bases to trimming and J lost 6 bases, with 17 bases between them. CDR1 is LGHNA and CDR2 is YNFKEQ in the germline V gene. DNA for the CDR3: TGTGCCAGTCGGGAACAGGGAGGGTCCGGGGAGCTGTTTTTT. Residues: CASREQGGSGELFF.

The chain has TRBV29-1 and TRBJ2-2; TRBD1 matches 8 bases. This CDR3 is built from 15 residues. J gave up 5 bases and V 5 bases, and 10 bases lay outside the gene matches. The germline gives CDR1 SQVTM, CDR2 ANQGSEA. CDR3 region: CSVPGGPLSTGELFF. The CDR3 nucleotides read TGCAGCGTTCCAGGGGGCCCTCTTTCGACCGGGGAGCTGTTTTTT.

The chain employs TRBV19 and TRBJ2-3; the match to TRBD2 covers 10 bases. Germline V lookup: CDR1 LNHDA, CDR2 SQIVND (reference sequence). The CDR3 totals 16 residues. With V trimmed by 5 bases and J by 1 base, 6 bases remained unmatched. In DNA form, the CDR3 reads TGTGCCAGTAGTCTGTATACTAGCGGGGGCACAGATACGCAGTATTTT. This encodes CASSLYTSGGTDTQYF.

The chain joins TRBV11-3 to TRBJ2-7; 16 nucleotides match TRBD2. The CDR3 sequence is 18 residues long. Looked up from germline, CDR1 is SGHNT and CDR2 is YENEEA. J gave up 6 bases and V 5 bases, and 13 bases lay outside the gene matches. The CDR3 reads CASSSPGTSGGAPSEQYF. The CDR3 bases are TGTGCCAGCAGCAGTCCCGGGACTAGCGGGGGGGCCCCCTCCGAGCAGTACTTC.

The chain carries TRBV3-1 (or the pseudogene TRBV3-2) and TRBJ2-3; 7 bases agree with TRBD2. Trimming cost V 4 bases and J 2 bases; bases outside gene matches: 9. The CDR3 extends over 16 amino acids. CDR1 is LGHDT, CDR2 YNNKEL, per germline (reference sequence). The CDR3 reads CASSPGERGITDTQYF. For the CDR3, the DNA is TGTGCCAGCAGCCCCGGGGAGCGGGGAATCACAGATACGCAGTATTTT.

This chain connects TRBV7-9 to TRBJ1-1; D gene uncertain. CDR3 length equals 14 residues. The V gene lost 1 base and the J gene lost 7 bases, with 13 bases spanning the gap. Germline lookup yields CDR1 SEHNR and CDR2 FQNEAQ (reference sequence). The chain's CDR3 is CASSLVDRSGEAFF. In nucleotides, the CDR3 is TGTGCCAGCAGCTTAGTAGACCGCTCAGGTGAAGCTTTCTTT.

The chain carries TRBV14 and TRBJ1-2, with 7 positions matching TRBD1. V lost 4 bases, J lost 1 base, and 3 bases stayed unmatched. The CDR3 covers 14 residues. The V gene's germline CDR1 is SGHDN and CDR2 FVKESK. CDR3: CASSPWDSNYGYTF. CDR3 bases: TGTGCCAGCAGCCCTTGGGACAGTAACTATGGCTACACCTTC.

This chain links TRBV7-2 with TRBJ2-4; TRBD1 matches 9 bases. Germline CDR1 is SGHTA and CDR2 is FQGNSA. This CDR3 contains 17 residues. Germline trimming cut 0 bases from V and 3 bases from J; bases unmatched to any gene: 6. As DNA, the CDR3 is TGTGCCAGCAGCTTAGCCGGGACAGGGATTGGCAAAAACATTCAGTACTTC. As protein: CASSLAGTGIGKNIQYF.

The J gene is TRBJ2-7, the V gene TRBV18; TRBD2 might be the D (5 bases). Germline V gene data show CDR1 as KGHSH and CDR2 as LQKENI. Trimming left V 3 bases short and J 9 bases short, with 15 bases between. CDR3 length equals 13 residues. CDR3 nucleotides: TGTGCCAGCTCACCTGCGGGCCTCCGAGGGCAGTACTTC. Translation: CASSPAGLRGQYF.

V is TRBV7-9 and J is TRBJ1-1, with D possibly TRBD1 on 6 matching bases. From germline, CDR1 is SEHNR and CDR2 FQNEAQ (reference sequence). There are 11 residues in the CDR3. V was cut by 5 bases and J by 11 bases, with 12 bases left in between. This CDR3 is CASSPTGYAFF. In DNA form, the CDR3 reads TGTGCCAGCAGCCCGACAGGTTACGCTTTCTTT.

The rearrangement uses TRBV28 and TRBJ1-4, with D tentatively TRBD1 (6 bases). Deletions cut 5 bases from V and 8 bases from J, with 18 bases between. The germline V gene encodes CDR1 MDHEN and CDR2 SYDVKM. The CDR3 is made up of 15 amino acids. CDR3 sequence (DNA): TGTGCCAGCAGTCCCGGCGGACAGATGTGGGAAAAACTGTTTTTT. Amino acid sequence: CASSPGGQMWEKLFF. Looking up the rest from reference TRBV28 and TRBJ1-4 gives the full variable domain: DVKVTQSSRYLVKRTGEKVFLECVQDMDHENMFWYRQDPGLGLRLIYFSYDVKMKEKGDIPEGYSVSREKKERFSLILESASTNQTSMYLCASSPGGQMWEKLFFGSGTQLSVL.

This clone was detected only once. The CDR3 sequence is CASSFDRVGGYTF. In nucleotides, the CDR3 is TGTGCCAGCAGTTTTGACAGGGTCGGTGGCTACACCTTC. The rearrangement joins TRBV27 to TRBJ1-2, with 7 bases lining up with TRBD1. V shed 3 bases, J shed 7 bases, and the junction held 5 bases outside the gene matches. CDR1 and CDR2 (germline): MNHEY, SMNVEV (reference sequence). The CDR3 loop spans 13 amino acids.

This chain joins TRBV4-1 and TRBJ1-6, with D maybe TRBD1 (6 bases). The V gene lost 0 bases and the J gene lost 7 bases, with 13 bases spanning the gap. Germline CDR1 is MGHRA and CDR2 is YSYEKL. This CDR3 comprises 16 residues. CDR3 sequence reads: CASSQDGGGLNSPLHF. The CDR3, as DNA: TGCGCCAGCAGCCAAGATGGCGGGGGCCTCAATTCACCCCTCCACTTT.

This chain links TRBV9 with TRBJ2-5; TRBD1 matches at 9 bases. This CDR3 region has 15 residues. With V trimmed by 3 bases and J by 2 bases, 5 bases remained unmatched. The germline CDR1 and CDR2 sequences are SGDLS and YYNGEE. This CDR3 reads CASSAQGAGQETQYF. Written as DNA, the CDR3 is TGTGCCAGCAGCGCACAGGGGGCCGGTCAAGAGACCCAGTACTTC.

The rearrangement links TRBV6-2 or TRBV6-3 to TRBJ2-2; no clear D. Looked up from germline, CDR1 is MNHEY and CDR2 is SVGEGT. The ends were cut back, 2 bases at V and 0 bases at J, with 7 bases in the middle. This CDR3 spans 15 amino acids. Written as DNA, the CDR3 is TGTGCCAGCAGTTACGTGAGCGCGAACACCGGGGAGCTGTTTTTT. Its translation: CASSYVSANTGELFF.